One T cell receptor beta chain is described in this entry. What it recognizes is unknown. This sample is part of a study of shared clonotypes between healthy human individuals. Germline loops: CDR1 MNHEY, CDR2 SMNVEV (reference sequence). Germline trimming cut 6 bases from V and 6 bases from J; bases unmatched to any gene: 5. CDR3 length: 13 amino acids. Overall study results and limits: Sampling used blood alone; tissue repertoires probably differ. Naive subsets tended to show greater estimated richness than memory subsets.

Selected positively for CCR7 and CD45RO-negative, naive CD8 cells excluded terminally differentiated effector memory CD45RA+ cells. Donors comprised only Caucasian adults living in Nashville, Tennessee. Per the original methods: Filtering of immunoSEQ junctional sequences could not match full-length read filtering. TCRdb's copy holds only in-frame clones and misses some; the assay was immunoSEQ multiplex PCR. V and J calls and clone size are copied from that table; D and trimming were computed from the DNA. The sample carries 760,000 or so clones, about 96% recorded once. This clonotype originated in a man aged 30 to 39 in good health. The chain employs TRBV27 and TRBJ2-7; TRBD2 agrees at 10 bases. Sample: naive CD8+ T cells sorted from blood. CDR3 coding DNA: TGTGCCAGCAGGGGACTAGCGCAGAGCGAGCAGTACTTC. It specifies CASRGLAQSEQYF.